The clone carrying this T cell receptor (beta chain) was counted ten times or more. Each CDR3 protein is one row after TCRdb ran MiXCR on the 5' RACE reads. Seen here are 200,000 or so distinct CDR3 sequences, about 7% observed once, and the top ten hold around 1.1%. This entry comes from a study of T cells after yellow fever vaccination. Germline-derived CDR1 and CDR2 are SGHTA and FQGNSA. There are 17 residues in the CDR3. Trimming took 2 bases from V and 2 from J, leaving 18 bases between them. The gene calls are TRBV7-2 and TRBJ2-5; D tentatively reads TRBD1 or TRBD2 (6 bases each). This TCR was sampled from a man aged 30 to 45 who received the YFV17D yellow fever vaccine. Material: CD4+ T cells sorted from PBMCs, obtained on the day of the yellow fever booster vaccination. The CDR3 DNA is TGTGCCAGCAGCTTACTAAGAAGGGGGGACTTACAAGAGACCCAGTACTTC. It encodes CASSLLRRGDLQETQYF.